This TCR beta chain was found in a study of early T cells in non-severe SARS-CoV-2 infection. Study overall: Bulk RNA from unsorted whole blood was sequenced; chains were unpaired.

Study-level findings and limits: VDJdb matching favored anti-spike CD8 responses, missing private and CD4 specificities.

Note on this clonotype: The antigen is undetermined.

V shed 6 bases and J 8 bases; nucleotides not matched to a gene: 10. Looked up from germline, CDR1 is MDHEN and CDR2 is SYDVKM. CDR3 length: 14 residues. Each cDNA molecule carried a unique molecular identifier. MiXCR was run by TCRdb on the 5' RACE reads, yielding one entry per CDR3 protein. This table holds about 80,000 distinct CDR3 sequences, around 5% found once. Sequencing was performed on whole blood, taken at baseline. The chain combines TRBV28 with TRBJ2-1, with TRBD2 matching over 7 bases. The sequence came from an adult who was a healthcare worker with PCR-confirmed SARS-CoV-2 infection or an uninfected control (not recorded which). CDR3 nucleotide sequence: TGTGCCAGCAGACCGGAGGGCGGGAGCGATGAGCAGTTCTTC. Translated: CASRPEGGSDEQFF.